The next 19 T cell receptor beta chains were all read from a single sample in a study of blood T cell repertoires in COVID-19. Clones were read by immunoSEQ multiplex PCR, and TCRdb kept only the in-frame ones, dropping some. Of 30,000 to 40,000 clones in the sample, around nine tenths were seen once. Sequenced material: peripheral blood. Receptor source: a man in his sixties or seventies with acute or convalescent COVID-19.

The CDR3 nucleotides read TGTGCCTGGAGTGTGGGCGTGCAAGAGACCCAGTACTTC. This gives the protein CAWSVGVQETQYF. V is TRBV30 and J is TRBJ2-5; D is unresolved. The ends were cut back, 0 bases at V and 2 bases at J, with 7 bases in the middle. Germline CDR1 GTSNPN, CDR2 SVGIG (reference sequence). The CDR3 totals 13 residues.

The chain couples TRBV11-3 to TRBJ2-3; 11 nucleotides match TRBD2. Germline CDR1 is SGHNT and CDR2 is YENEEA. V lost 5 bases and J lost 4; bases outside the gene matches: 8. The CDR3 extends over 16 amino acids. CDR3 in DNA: TGTGCCAGCAGCGCCTCTAGCGGGGGGTTCCCAGATACGCAGTATTTT. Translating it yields CASSASSGGFPDTQYF.

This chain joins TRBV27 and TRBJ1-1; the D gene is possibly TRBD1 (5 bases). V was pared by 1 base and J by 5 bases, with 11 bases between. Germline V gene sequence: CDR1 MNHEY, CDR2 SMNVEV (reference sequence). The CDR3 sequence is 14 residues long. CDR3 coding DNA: TGTGCCAGCAGTTTATTAACAGGTAGGACTGAAGCTTTCTTT. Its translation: CASSLLTGRTEAFF.

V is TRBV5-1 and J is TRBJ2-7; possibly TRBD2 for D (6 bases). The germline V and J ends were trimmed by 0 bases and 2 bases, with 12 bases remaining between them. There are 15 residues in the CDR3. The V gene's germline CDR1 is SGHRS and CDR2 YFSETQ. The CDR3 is CASSLGEVSTYEQYF. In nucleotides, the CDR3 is TGCGCCAGCAGCTTGGGGGAGGTTTCGACCTACGAGCAGTACTTC.

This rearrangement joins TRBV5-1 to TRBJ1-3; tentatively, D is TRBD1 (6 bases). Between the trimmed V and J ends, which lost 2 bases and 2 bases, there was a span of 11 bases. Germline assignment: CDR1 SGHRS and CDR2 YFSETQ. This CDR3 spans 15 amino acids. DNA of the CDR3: TGCGCCAGCAGCTTAGGGACAAACCCTGGAAACACCATATATTTT. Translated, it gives CASSLGTNPGNTIYF.

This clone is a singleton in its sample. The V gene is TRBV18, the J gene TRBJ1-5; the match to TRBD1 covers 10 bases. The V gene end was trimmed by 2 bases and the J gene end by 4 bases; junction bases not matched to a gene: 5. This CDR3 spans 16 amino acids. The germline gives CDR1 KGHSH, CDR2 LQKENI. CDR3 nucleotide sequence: TGTGCCAGCTCACCAGCGACAGGGGGCCCGAATCAGCCCCAGCATTTT. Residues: CASSPATGGPNQPQHF. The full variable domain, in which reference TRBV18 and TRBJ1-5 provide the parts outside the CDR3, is NAGVMQNPRHLVRRRGQEARLRCSPMKGHSHVYWYRQLPEEGLKFMVYLQKENIIDESGMPKERFSAEFPKEGPSILRIQQVVRGDSAAYFCASSPATGGPNQPQHFGDGTRLSIL.

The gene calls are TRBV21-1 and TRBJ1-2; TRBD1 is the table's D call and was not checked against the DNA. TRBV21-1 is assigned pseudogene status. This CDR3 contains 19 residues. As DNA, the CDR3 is TGTGCCAGCAGCGCGGGACAGGGGGCCCGTGACCCGATTAACTATGGCTACACCTTC. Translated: CASSAGQGARDPINYGYTF.

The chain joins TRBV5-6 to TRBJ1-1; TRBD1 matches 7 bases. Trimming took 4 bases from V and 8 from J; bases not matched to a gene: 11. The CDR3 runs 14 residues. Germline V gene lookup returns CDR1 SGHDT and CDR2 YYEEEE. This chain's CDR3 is CASSPLPPTGEAFF. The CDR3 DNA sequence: TGTGCCAGCAGCCCTCTGCCGCCGACAGGGGAAGCTTTCTTT.

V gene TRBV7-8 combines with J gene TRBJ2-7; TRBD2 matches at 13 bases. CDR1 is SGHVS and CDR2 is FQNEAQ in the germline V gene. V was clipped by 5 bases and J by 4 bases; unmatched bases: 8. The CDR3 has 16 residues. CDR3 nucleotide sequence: TGTGCCAGCAGCCGAGCGGGGACTAGCGGGGCTTACGAGCAGTACTTC. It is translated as CASSRAGTSGAYEQYF.

The CDR3 nucleotides are TGCGCCAGCAGCCAAGGCGACAGGGTGGATGGCTACACCTTC. Protein sequence: CASSQGDRVDGYTF. V is TRBV4-1 and J is TRBJ1-2, with 7 nucleotides matching TRBD1. The CDR3 is 14 residues long. Trimming at V came to 1 base and at J to 6 bases, leaving 5 bases not matched to a gene. CDR1 and CDR2 (germline): MGHRA, YSYEKL.

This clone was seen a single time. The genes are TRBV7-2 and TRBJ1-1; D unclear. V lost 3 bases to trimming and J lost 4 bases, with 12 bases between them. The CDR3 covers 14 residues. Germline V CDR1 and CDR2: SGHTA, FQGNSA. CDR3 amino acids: CASSFAGSFTEAFF. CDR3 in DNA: TGTGCCAGCAGCTTCGCCGGGTCGTTCACTGAAGCTTTCTTT.

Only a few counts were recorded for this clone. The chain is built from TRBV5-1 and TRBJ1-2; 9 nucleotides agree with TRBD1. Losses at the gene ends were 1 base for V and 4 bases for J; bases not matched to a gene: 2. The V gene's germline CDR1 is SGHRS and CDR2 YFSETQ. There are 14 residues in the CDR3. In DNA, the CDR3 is TGCGCCAGCAGCTTGACAGGGGGCGGCTATGGCTACACCTTC. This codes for CASSLTGGGYGYTF.

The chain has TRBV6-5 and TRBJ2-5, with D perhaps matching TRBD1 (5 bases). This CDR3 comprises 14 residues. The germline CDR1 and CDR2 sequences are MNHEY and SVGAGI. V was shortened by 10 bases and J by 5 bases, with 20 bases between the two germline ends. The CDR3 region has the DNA TGTGCCACTCTTATCTCAATGGGGCTGGAGACCCAGTACTTC. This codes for CATLISMGLETQYF.

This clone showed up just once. CDR3 sequence (DNA): TGTGCCAGCGAAGTCTATAACAATCAGCCCCAGCATTTT. Its translation: CASEVYNNQPQHF. The J gene is TRBJ1-5, the V gene TRBV6-6, with D hard to call. Germline lookup yields CDR1 MNHNY and CDR2 SVGAGI (reference sequence). This CDR3 contains 13 residues. V dropped 8 bases and J dropped 3 bases, with 11 bases sitting between them.

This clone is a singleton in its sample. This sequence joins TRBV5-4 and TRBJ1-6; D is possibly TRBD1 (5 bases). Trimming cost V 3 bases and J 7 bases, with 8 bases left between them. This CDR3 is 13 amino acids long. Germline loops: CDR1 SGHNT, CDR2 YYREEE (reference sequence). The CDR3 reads CASSSRQNSPLHF. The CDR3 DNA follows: TGTGCCAGCAGCTCCAGACAGAATTCACCCCTCCACTTT. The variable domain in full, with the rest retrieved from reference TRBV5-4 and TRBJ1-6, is ETGVTQSPTHLIKTRGQQVTLRCSSQSGHNTVSWYQQALGQGPQFIFQYYREEENGRGNFPPRFSGLQFPNYSSELNVNALELDDSALYLCASSSRQNSPLHFGNGTRLTVT.

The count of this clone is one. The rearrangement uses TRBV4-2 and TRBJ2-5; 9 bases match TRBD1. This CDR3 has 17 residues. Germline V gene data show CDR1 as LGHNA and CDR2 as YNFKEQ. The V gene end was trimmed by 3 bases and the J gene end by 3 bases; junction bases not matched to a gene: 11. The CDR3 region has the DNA TGTGCCAGCAGCCAGGTTCACAGGGGGCGCTGGGAAGAGACCCAGTACTTC. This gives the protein CASSQVHRGRWEETQYF.

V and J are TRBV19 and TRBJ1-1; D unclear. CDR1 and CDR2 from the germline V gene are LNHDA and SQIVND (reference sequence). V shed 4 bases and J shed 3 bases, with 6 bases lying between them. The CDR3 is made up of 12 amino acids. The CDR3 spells CASSNGYTEAFF. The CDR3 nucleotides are TGTGCCAGTAGTAACGGGTACACTGAAGCTTTCTTT.

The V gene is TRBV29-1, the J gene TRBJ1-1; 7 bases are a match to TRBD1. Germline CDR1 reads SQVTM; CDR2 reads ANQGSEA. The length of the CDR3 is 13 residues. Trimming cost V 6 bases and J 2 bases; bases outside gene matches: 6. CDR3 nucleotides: TGCAGCGTAGAGGGGACAGCAAACACTGAAGCTTTCTTT. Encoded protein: CSVEGTANTEAFF.

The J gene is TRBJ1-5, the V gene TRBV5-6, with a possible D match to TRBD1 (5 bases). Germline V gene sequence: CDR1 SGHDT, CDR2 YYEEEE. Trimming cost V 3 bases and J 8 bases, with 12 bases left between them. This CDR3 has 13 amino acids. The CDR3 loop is CASSWRGKEPQHF. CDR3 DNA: TGTGCCAGCAGCTGGAGGGGTAAGGAGCCCCAGCATTTT.